Following are 5 T cell receptor beta chains from one sample sequenced in a study of shared clonotypes between healthy human individuals. CD8 cells regarded as naive lacked CD45RO, were positively chosen for CCR7, and omitted terminally differentiated effector memory CD45RA+ cells. The protocol was immunoSEQ multiplex PCR, while the TCRdb copy is restricted to in-frame clones and leaves out a portion. The data contain roughly 550,000 clones, roughly 96% of them singletons. Sequences were obtained from naive CD8+ T cells sorted from blood. These TCRs come from a woman in her 30s in good health.

This clone is a singleton in its sample. The V call is TRBV2, the J call TRBJ2-2; 10 bases agree with TRBD2. Germline lookup yields CDR1 SNHLY and CDR2 FYNNEI. The CDR3 sequence is 17 residues long. J gave up 5 bases and V 2 bases, and 8 bases lay outside the gene matches. The CDR3 sequence is CASSESGTSVFTGELFF. CDR3 DNA: TGTGCCAGCAGTGAAAGCGGGACTAGCGTCTTTACCGGGGAGCTGTTTTTT.

The V call is TRBV11-2, the J call TRBJ2-7, with 9 bases aligning to TRBD2. The CDR3 has 14 amino acids. Trimming removed 3 bases from V and 0 bases from J; junction bases left unmatched: 0. Germline lookup yields CDR1 SGHAT and CDR2 FQNNGV. CDR3 DNA sequence: TGTGCCAGCAGCTTTAGCGGGGGCTCCTACGAGCAGTACTTC. Translation: CASSFSGGSYEQYF.

The chain has TRBV7-9 and TRBJ1-2; 7 bases are shared with TRBD1. The V gene end was trimmed by 5 bases and the J gene end by 0 bases; junction bases not matched to a gene: 6. Germline CDR1 SEHNR, CDR2 FQNEAQ (reference sequence). CDR3 length: 15 residues. CDR3 DNA sequence: TGTGCCAGCAGCGAGGACAGGCTAGCTAACTATGGCTACACCTTC. Protein: CASSEDRLANYGYTF. Filled out from reference TRBV7-9 and TRBJ1-2, the complete variable domain reads DTGVSQNPRHKITKRGQNVTFRCDPISEHNRLYWYRQTLGQGPEFLTYFQNEAQLEKSRLLSDRFSAERPKGSFSTLEIQRTEQGDSAMYLCASSEDRLANYGYTFGSGTRLTVV.

This chain links TRBV2 with TRBJ1-1; D perhaps matches TRBD1 (6 bases). V gave up 7 bases and J gave up 11 bases, with 11 bases separating them. Germline V gene sequence: CDR1 SNHLY, CDR2 FYNNEI. CDR3 size: 10 residues. CDR3 amino acids: CASKVGHAFF. The CDR3 DNA is TGTGCCAGCAAGGTGGGACATGCTTTCTTT.

Only a few counts were recorded for this clone. The same CDR3 also results from other DNA sequences found in this sample. This chain uses TRBV27 with TRBJ2-1; D is unclear. Trimming took off 5 bases at V and 3 bases at J, with 2 bases between the two ends. The germline gives CDR1 MNHEY, CDR2 SMNVEV (reference sequence). The CDR3 spans 11 residues. DNA of the CDR3: TGTGCCAGCAGTAACTACAATGAGCAGTTCTTC. Its translation: CASSNYNEQFF.